Following are 26 T cell receptor beta chains from one sample sequenced in a study of cytomegalovirus exposure and HLA in healthy donors. It was with 60 Vbeta and 13 Jbeta primers that the PCR ran. Using immunoSEQ multiplex PCR, the repertoire was profiled, and TCRdb retains in-frame clones only, with some absent. The profile shows under 300,000 clones, roughly 89% of them singletons. Sequencing was carried out using PBMCs. The receptors were gathered from a man aged 35 to 55 in good health and CMV-seropositive.

The rearrangement uses TRBV5-1 and TRBJ1-1; D ambiguous. V dropped 0 bases and J dropped 5 bases, with 14 bases sitting between them. Germline V lookup: CDR1 SGHRS, CDR2 YFSETQ. The CDR3 runs 15 residues. CDR3 DNA sequence: TGCGCCAGCAGCTTGGGAGGCAGCTTCGGTACTGAAGCTTTCTTT. The encoded protein is CASSLGGSFGTEAFF.

V and J are TRBV27 and TRBJ2-1, with TRBD2 as a possible D gene (5 bases). Germline loops: CDR1 MNHEY, CDR2 SMNVEV (reference sequence). This CDR3 is 13 amino acids long. V lost 4 bases to trimming and J lost 6 bases, with 10 bases between them. CDR3 coding DNA: TGTGCCAGCAGTTACAAAACTAGCAATGAGCAGTTCTTC. Translated: CASSYKTSNEQFF.

The V and J genes are TRBV9 and TRBJ2-3; TRBD1 matches at 12 bases. The CDR3 covers 17 residues. V was pared by 3 bases and J by 4 bases, with 9 bases of the junction left unmatched. Looked up from germline, CDR1 is SGDLS and CDR2 is YYNGEE. The CDR3 DNA is TGTGCCAGCAGCGGGCAACCGGGACAGGGGGCGGCAGATACGCAGTATTTT. Translated: CASSGQPGQGAADTQYF.

The chain carries TRBV4-1 and TRBJ1-5; TRBD1 is a possible D gene (5 bases). Germline V gives CDR1 MGHRA, CDR2 YSYEKL. This CDR3 has 15 residues. Trimming pared 0 bases from V and 5 bases from J, leaving 11 bases between. This CDR3 is CASSQDQGADQPQHF. CDR3 sequence (DNA): TGCGCCAGCAGCCAAGATCAGGGTGCGGATCAGCCCCAGCATTTT.

The V call is TRBV7-6, the J call TRBJ2-5; possibly TRBD2 for D (5 bases). Germline assignment: CDR1 SGHVS and CDR2 FNYEAQ. There are 15 residues in the CDR3. The ends were cut back, 5 bases at V and 7 bases at J, with 20 bases in the middle. The CDR3 region has the DNA TGTGCCAGCAGCACGACTGTTGAAGGCGGGCGGACCCAGTACTTC. Its protein is CASSTTVEGGRTQYF.

This rearrangement joins TRBV14 to TRBJ2-7; TRBD1 aligns across 9 bases. V lost 3 bases to trimming and J lost 9 bases; unmatched junction nucleotides: 15. Per the germline V gene, CDR1 is SGHDN and CDR2 is FVKESK. This CDR3 contains 16 residues. The CDR3 region has the DNA TGTGCCAGCAGCCACCACCGGGACAGGGATCTACGAGGGCAGTACTTC. The encoded protein is CASSHHRDRDLRGQYF.

J is TRBJ1-1 and V is TRBV7-2; D is perhaps TRBD1 (5 bases). Trimming took off 5 bases at V and 10 bases at J, with 14 bases between the two ends. The CDR3 length is 12 residues. Germline CDR1 is SGHTA and CDR2 is FQGNSA. CDR3 in DNA: TGTGCCAGCAGCCGGGGGGTCGGGGGAGCTTTCTTT. The encoded protein is CASSRGVGGAFF.

This sequence joins TRBV5-4 and TRBJ1-5; D unresolved. Trimming shortened V by 0 bases and J by 5 bases, and 6 bases separated the two germline ends. From germline, CDR1 is SGHNT and CDR2 YYREEE (reference sequence). The CDR3 runs 13 residues. This CDR3 is CASSLGQDQPQHF. The DNA for the CDR3 is TGTGCCAGCAGCTTGGGACAAGATCAGCCCCAGCATTTT.

The chain employs TRBV27 and TRBJ1-1, with TRBD1 identical over 7 bases. The CDR3 loop spans 16 amino acids. Germline V CDR1 and CDR2: MNHEY, SMNVEV (reference sequence). J gave up 5 bases and V 3 bases, and 12 bases lay outside the gene matches. The CDR3 sequence is CASSFGGHRGKTEAFF. The CDR3 nucleotides are TGTGCCAGCAGTTTTGGGGGGCACAGGGGAAAGACTGAAGCTTTCTTT.

This clone occurred once. The chain recombines TRBV7-9 with TRBJ2-3, with 12 nucleotides matching TRBD2. CDR3 size: 17 residues. Germline CDR1 is SEHNR and CDR2 is FQNEAQ (reference sequence). J lost 5 bases, V lost 5 bases, and 11 bases had no gene match. The DNA for the CDR3 is TGTGCCAGCAGCGAAAAATTAGGACTAGCGGGACAAGATACGCAGTATTTT. This gives the protein CASSEKLGLAGQDTQYF.

Here the CDR3 DNA reads TGTGCCAGCAGGGACGGACAGTGGGCCCAAGAGACCCAGTACTTC. Amino acid sequence: CASRDGQWAQETQYF. The gene calls are TRBV6-5 and TRBJ2-5; D is perhaps TRBD1 (6 bases). V gave up 6 bases and J gave up 1 base, with 15 bases separating them. The CDR3 consists of 15 residues. Germline-derived CDR1 and CDR2 are MNHEY and SVGAGI.

This clone appeared a single time. This rearrangement joins TRBV28 to TRBJ1-1; a possible D gene is TRBD1 (6 bases). Germline CDR1 reads MDHEN; CDR2 reads SYDVKM. This CDR3 is built from 18 residues. The V and J ends lost 6 bases and 2 bases respectively, with 25 bases between them. The CDR3 bases are TGTGCCAGCAGCCCCTCAGCCGGTCAAGACAGGCACAACACTGAAGCTTTCTTT. It translates to CASSPSAGQDRHNTEAFF. Supplemented by reference TRBV28 and TRBJ1-1, the full variable domain reads DVKVTQSSRYLVKRTGEKVFLECVQDMDHENMFWYRQDPGLGLRLIYFSYDVKMKEKGDIPEGYSVSREKKERFSLILESASTNQTSMYLCASSPSAGQDRHNTEAFFGQGTRLTVV.

The J gene is TRBJ2-2, the V gene TRBV5-4, with TRBD1 as a possible D gene (5 bases). Deletions cut 0 bases from V and 4 bases from J, with 16 bases between. The CDR3 has 17 residues. CDR1 SGHNT and CDR2 YYREEE come from the germline V gene (reference sequence). The CDR3 sequence: CASSLVGITGLTGELFF. The CDR3 DNA is TGTGCCAGCAGCTTGGTTGGTATCACAGGCCTCACCGGGGAGCTGTTTTTT.

The J gene is TRBJ2-7, the V gene TRBV28, with D perhaps TRBD1 (5 bases). From germline, CDR1 is MDHEN and CDR2 SYDVKM. CDR3 length: 16 residues. The ends were cut back, 0 bases at V and 0 bases at J, with 12 bases in the middle. DNA for the CDR3: TGTGCCAGCAGTTTATGGACAGAGAGGATCTCCTACGAGCAGTACTTC. Its protein is CASSLWTERISYEQYF.

This clone was found a few times. The CDR3 here is CASSSPGTEPYEQYF. The CDR3 nucleotides read TGCGCCAGCAGCTCCCCCGGGACTGAACCCTACGAGCAGTACTTC. V is TRBV5-1 and J is TRBJ2-7; a weak D match, TRBD2 (6 bases). Trimming took off 3 bases at V and 2 bases at J, with 15 bases between the two ends. The CDR3 is 15 residues long. The V gene's germline CDR1 is SGHRS and CDR2 YFSETQ.

This chain joins TRBV28 and TRBJ2-7; D is perhaps TRBD2 (5 bases). The CDR3 sequence is 14 residues long. The V gene's germline CDR1 is MDHEN and CDR2 SYDVKM. Trimming removed 10 bases from V and 6 bases from J, with 22 bases in between. CDR3 sequence reads: CAIALGLAPSEQYF. The CDR3 nucleotides are TGTGCCATCGCGTTAGGACTCGCTCCGAGCGAGCAGTACTTC. Full variable domain (remainder filled in from reference TRBV28 and TRBJ2-7): DVKVTQSSRYLVKRTGEKVFLECVQDMDHENMFWYRQDPGLGLRLIYFSYDVKMKEKGDIPEGYSVSREKKERFSLILESASTNQTSMYLCAIALGLAPSEQYFGPGTRLTVT.

The V gene is TRBV4-3, the J gene TRBJ1-5; D not certain. The CDR3 is made up of 13 amino acids. The germline V and J ends were trimmed by 1 base and 5 bases, with 6 bases remaining between them. Germline V CDR1 and CDR2: LGHNA, YSLEER. For the CDR3, the DNA is TGCGCCAGCAGCCAAGTCGGGGATCAGCCCCAGCATTTT. Translated, it gives CASSQVGDQPQHF.

The gene calls are TRBV15 and TRBJ1-5; possibly TRBD1 for D (5 bases). Trimming pared 9 bases from V and 0 bases from J, leaving 9 bases between. The V gene's germline CDR1 is LNHNV and CDR2 YYDKDF (reference sequence). The CDR3 runs 13 residues. CDR3 in amino acids: CATGAYSNQPQHF. DNA for the CDR3: TGTGCCACTGGGGCGTATAGCAATCAGCCCCAGCATTTT.

There are a few counts of this clone. The rearrangement uses TRBV14 and TRBJ1-1; no definite D call. The CDR3 is 12 residues long. Germline CDR1 SGHDN, CDR2 FVKESK. Trimming took 4 bases from V and 5 from J, leaving 8 bases between them. The CDR3 DNA sequence: TGTGCCAGCAGCCCAACGGTGACTGAAGCTTTCTTT. This codes for CASSPTVTEAFF.

The genes are TRBV5-1 and TRBJ2-5; no reliable D call. The J call is doubtful: the DNA matches TRBJ2-7 better. This CDR3 comprises 11 residues. The germline gives CDR1 SGHRS, CDR2 YFSETQ. The DNA of the CDR3 is TGCGCCAGCAGCACGTCCTACGAGCAGTACTTC. Encoded protein: CASSTSYEQYF.

The chain uses TRBV7-6 and TRBJ2-7; 7 bases line up with TRBD1. Trimming took 1 base from V and 7 from J; bases not matched to a gene: 4. The CDR3 sequence is 13 residues long. In germline, CDR1 is SGHVS, CDR2 FNYEAQ. The CDR3 nucleotides are TGTGCCAGCAGCTTAGGGGACAGAGAGGAGCAGTACTTC. As protein: CASSLGDREEQYF.

The chain couples TRBV2 to TRBJ2-3, with D maybe TRBD2 (5 bases). Trimming shortened V by 4 bases and J by 0 bases, and 14 bases separated the two germline ends. Germline V gives CDR1 SNHLY, CDR2 FYNNEI. The CDR3 contains 16 residues. CDR3 sequence (DNA): TGTGCCAGCAGTGGGAGGCACCGTACTAGCACAGATACGCAGTATTTT. The encoded protein is CASSGRHRTSTDTQYF.

V and J are TRBV5-1 and TRBJ1-3; D is ambiguous. The CDR3 totals 16 residues. Trimming shortened V by 4 bases and J by 0 bases, and 14 bases separated the two germline ends. Looked up from germline, CDR1 is SGHRS and CDR2 is YFSETQ. CDR3 residues: CASSHGLRSSGNTIYF. CDR3 nucleotide sequence: TGCGCCAGCAGCCACGGACTGAGAAGCTCTGGAAACACCATATATTTT.

The chain has TRBV27 and TRBJ1-1; D not certain. In germline, CDR1 is MNHEY, CDR2 SMNVEV (reference sequence). The CDR3 is 10 residues long. Between the trimmed V and J ends, which lost 11 bases and 3 bases, there was a span of 7 bases. The CDR3 DNA is TGTGCCGTCGGGTACACTGAAGCTTTCTTT. It translates to CAVGYTEAFF.

This sequence joins TRBV11-2 and TRBJ2-5, with 11 bases matching TRBD2. Germline loops: CDR1 SGHAT, CDR2 FQNNGV. This CDR3 contains 16 residues. Unmatched junction bases numbered 4, after V lost 2 bases and J lost 2 bases. The chain's CDR3 is CASSLWGLADQETQYF. CDR3 nucleotides: TGTGCCAGCAGCTTATGGGGACTAGCGGATCAAGAGACCCAGTACTTC.

Only a few counts were recorded for this clone. The rearrangement uses TRBV6-4 and TRBJ2-6, with 9 nucleotides matching TRBD1. The junction had 1 base not matched to a gene; V was cut back by 3 bases and J by 1 base. CDR3 size: 16 residues. Germline V gives CDR1 MRHNA, CDR2 SNTAGT. CDR3 sequence (DNA): TGTGCCAGCAGTGAACAGGGGGCTTCTGGGGCCAACGTCCTGACTTTC. Residues: CASSEQGASGANVLTF.